These T cell receptor beta chains were read from a single sample in a study of blood T cell repertoires in COVID-19. Sequencing was performed with immunoSEQ multiplex PCR; in TCRdb, only in-frame clones are kept and a portion is missing. Among almost 500,000 clones listed, around nine tenths were seen once. What was sequenced was PBMCs or T cells enriched from blood (not recorded which). These receptors were collected from a woman aged 60-70 years who had recovered from COVID-19. Both conserved end residues are part of each CDR3. D genes are given only for firm matches. Clone size is stated in some rows and not others, as once, few, many or a class when expanded.

j_call d_call v_call clone_size cdr3_aa cdr3_nt
TRBJ1-3 . TRBV3-1/TRBV3-2 . CASSPQFSGNTIYF TGTGCCAGCAGCCCGCAGTTCTCTGGAAACACCATATATTTT
TRBJ1-6 TRBD1 TRBV5-6 . CASSPDRGSSPLHF TGTGCCAGCAGCCCGGACAGGGGAAGTTCACCCCTCCACTTT
TRBJ1-4 . TRBV7-2 . CASSLQTATNEKLFF TGTGCCAGCAGCTTACAAACGGCAACTAATGAAAAACTGTTTTTT
TRBJ2-1 . TRBV12-5 . CASGPWGGDEQFF TGTGCTAGTGGTCCTTGGGGGGGCGATGAGCAGTTCTTC
TRBJ2-1 TRBD1 TRBV5-4 once CASSLGDRANNEQFF TGTGCCAGCAGCTTGGGGGACAGGGCTAACAATGAGCAGTTCTTC
TRBJ1-3 TRBD1 TRBV7-6 . CASSPRQGESNTIYF TGTGCCAGCAGCCCACGACAGGGGGAGAGTAACACCATATATTTT
TRBJ2-1 TRBD1 TRBV6-5 . CASRDRASYNEQFF TGTGCCAGCAGGGACAGGGCCTCCTACAATGAGCAGTTCTTC
TRBJ2-7 . TRBV6-1 . CASSERAREEQYF TGTGCCAGCAGTGAGAGGGCCCGCGAGGAGCAGTACTTC
TRBJ1-1 . TRBV12-5 . CASGLVLNNPVTEAFF TGTGCTAGTGGTTTGGTGCTGAATAACCCGGTCACTGAAGCTTTCTTT
TRBJ1-6 TRBD1 TRBV19 . CASSSFRGQDNSPLHF TGTGCCAGTAGCTCGTTCAGGGGGCAGGATAATTCACCCCTCCACTTT
TRBJ1-5 . TRBV6-5 . CASGRQSNQPQHF TGTGCCAGCGGGCGACAAAGCAATCAGCCCCAGCATTTT
TRBJ2-1 TRBD2 TRBV5-1 . CASSSSGLAGGNEQFF TGCGCCAGCAGCTCCTCGGGACTAGCGGGGGGCAATGAGCAGTTCTTC
TRBJ2-2 . TRBV12-5 . CASGSSPDGTTYTGELFF TGTGCTAGTGGTTCCTCGCCGGATGGGACAACGTACACCGGGGAGCTGTTTTTT
TRBJ1-6 . TRBV5-1 . CASSFGSSYNSPLHF TGCGCCAGCAGCTTCGGGAGCTCCTATAATTCACCCCTCCACTTT
TRBJ2-3 TRBD2 TRBV4-2 . CASSQAFGGAGDTQYF TGTGCCAGCAGCCAAGCCTTCGGGGGGGCGGGGGATACGCAGTATTTT
TRBJ1-4 . TRBV21-1 . CASGAGWSQTNEKLFF TGTGCCAGCGGGGCAGGGTGGTCGCAAACTAATGAAAAACTGTTTTTT
TRBJ1-2 . TRBV4-1 . CASSQVTNYGYTF TGCGCCAGCAGCCAAGTTACTAACTATGGCTACACCTTC
TRBJ1-2 . TRBV9 once CASSVQASLTYGYTF TGTGCCAGCAGCGTACAGGCGTCTCTTACCTATGGCTACACCTTC
TRBJ2-3 TRBD2 TRBV6-1 . CASSEGGETDTQYF TGTGCCAGCAGTGAGGGGGGGGAGACAGATACGCAGTATTTT